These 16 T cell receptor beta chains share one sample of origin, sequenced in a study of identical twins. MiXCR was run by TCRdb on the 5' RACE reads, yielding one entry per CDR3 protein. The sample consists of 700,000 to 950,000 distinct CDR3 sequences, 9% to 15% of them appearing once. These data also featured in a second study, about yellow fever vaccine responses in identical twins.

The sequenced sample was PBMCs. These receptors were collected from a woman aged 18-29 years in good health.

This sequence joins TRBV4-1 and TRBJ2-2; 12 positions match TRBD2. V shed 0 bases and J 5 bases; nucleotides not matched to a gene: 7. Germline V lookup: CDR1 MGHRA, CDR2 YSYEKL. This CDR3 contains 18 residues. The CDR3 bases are TGCGCCAGCAGCCAAGACTCAAGACTAGCGGGAGTAACCGGGGAGCTGTTTTTT. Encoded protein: CASSQDSRLAGVTGELFF.

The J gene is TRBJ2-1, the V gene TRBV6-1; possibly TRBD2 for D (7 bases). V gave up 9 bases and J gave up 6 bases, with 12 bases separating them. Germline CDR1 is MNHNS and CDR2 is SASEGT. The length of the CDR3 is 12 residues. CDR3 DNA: TGTGCCAGTCGGGGGGCCCCCAATGAGCAGTTCTTC. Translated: CASRGAPNEQFF.

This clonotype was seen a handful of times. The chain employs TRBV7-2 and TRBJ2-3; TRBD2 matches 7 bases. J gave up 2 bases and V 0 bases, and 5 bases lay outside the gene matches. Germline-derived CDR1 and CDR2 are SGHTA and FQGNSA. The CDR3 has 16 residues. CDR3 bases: TGTGCCAGCAGCTTAGCAGGTAGCGGGCACACAGATACGCAGTATTTT. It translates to CASSLAGSGHTDTQYF.

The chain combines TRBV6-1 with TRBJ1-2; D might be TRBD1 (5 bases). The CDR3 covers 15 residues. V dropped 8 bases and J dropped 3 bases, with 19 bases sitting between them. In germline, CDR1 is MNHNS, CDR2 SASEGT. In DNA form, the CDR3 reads TGTGCCAGCCATAGCACAGGCAGATACTACTATGGCTACACCTTC. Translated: CASHSTGRYYYGYTF.

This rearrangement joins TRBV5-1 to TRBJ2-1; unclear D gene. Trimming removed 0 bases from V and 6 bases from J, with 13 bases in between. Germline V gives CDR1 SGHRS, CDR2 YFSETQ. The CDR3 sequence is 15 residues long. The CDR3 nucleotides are TGCGCCAGCAGCTTGGACCCGAGATCATCCAATGAGCAGTTCTTC. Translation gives CASSLDPRSSNEQFF.

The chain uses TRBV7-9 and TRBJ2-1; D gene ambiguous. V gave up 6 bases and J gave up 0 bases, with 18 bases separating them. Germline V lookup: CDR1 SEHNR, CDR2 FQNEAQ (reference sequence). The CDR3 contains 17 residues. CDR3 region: CASRTNAGGPSYNEQFF. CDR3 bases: TGTGCCAGCAGGACCAACGCCGGCGGTCCCTCCTACAATGAGCAGTTCTTC.

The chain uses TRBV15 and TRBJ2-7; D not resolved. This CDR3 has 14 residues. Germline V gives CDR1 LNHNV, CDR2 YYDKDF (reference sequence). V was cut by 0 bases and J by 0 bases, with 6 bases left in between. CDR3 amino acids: CATSRDRVSYEQYF. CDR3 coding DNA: TGTGCCACCAGCAGAGATCGCGTCTCCTACGAGCAGTACTTC.

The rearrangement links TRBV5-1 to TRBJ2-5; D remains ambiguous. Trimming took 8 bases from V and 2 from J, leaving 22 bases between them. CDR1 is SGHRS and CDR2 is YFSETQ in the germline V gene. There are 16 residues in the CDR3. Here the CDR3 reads CASGTLLPGEQETQYF. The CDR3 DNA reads TGCGCCAGTGGTACCCTTCTGCCAGGAGAGCAAGAGACCCAGTACTTC.

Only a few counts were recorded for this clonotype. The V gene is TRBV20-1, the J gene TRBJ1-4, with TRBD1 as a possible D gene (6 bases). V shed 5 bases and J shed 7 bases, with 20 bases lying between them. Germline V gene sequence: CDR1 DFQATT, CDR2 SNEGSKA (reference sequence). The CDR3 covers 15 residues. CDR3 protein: CSAPDKQGRGEKLFF. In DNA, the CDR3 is TGCAGTGCTCCTGATAAACAGGGAAGGGGTGAAAAACTGTTTTTT.

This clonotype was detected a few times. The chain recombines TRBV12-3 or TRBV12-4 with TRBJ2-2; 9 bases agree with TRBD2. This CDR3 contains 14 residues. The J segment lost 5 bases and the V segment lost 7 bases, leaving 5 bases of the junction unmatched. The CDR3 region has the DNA TGTGCCAGCACAGCGGGAGGTCGTACCGGGGAGCTGTTTTTT. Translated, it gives CASTAGGRTGELFF.

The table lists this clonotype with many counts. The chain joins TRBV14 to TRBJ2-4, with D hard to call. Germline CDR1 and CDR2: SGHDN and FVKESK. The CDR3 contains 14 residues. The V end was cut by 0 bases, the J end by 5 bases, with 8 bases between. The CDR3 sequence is CASSQELIQNIQYF. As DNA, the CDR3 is TGTGCCAGCAGCCAAGAGTTAATTCAAAACATTCAGTACTTC.

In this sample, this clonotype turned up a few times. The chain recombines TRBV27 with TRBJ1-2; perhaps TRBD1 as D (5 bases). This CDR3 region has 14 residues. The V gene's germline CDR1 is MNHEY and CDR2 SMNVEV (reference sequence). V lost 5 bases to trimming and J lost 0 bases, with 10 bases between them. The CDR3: CASSRGVSNYGYTF. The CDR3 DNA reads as TGTGCCAGCAGTAGAGGGGTTTCTAACTATGGCTACACCTTC.

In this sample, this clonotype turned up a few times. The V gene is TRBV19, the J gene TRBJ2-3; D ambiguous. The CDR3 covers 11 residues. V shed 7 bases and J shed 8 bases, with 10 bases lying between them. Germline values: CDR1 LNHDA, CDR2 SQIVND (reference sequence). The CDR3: CASNFGGTQYF. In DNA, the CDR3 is TGTGCCAGTAATTTTGGCGGTACGCAGTATTTT. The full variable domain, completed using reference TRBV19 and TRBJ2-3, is DGGITQSPKYLFRKEGQNVTLSCEQNLNHDAMYWYRQDPGQGLRLIYYSQIVNDFQKGDIAEGYSVSREKKESFPLTVTSAQKNPTAFYLCASNFGGTQYFGPGTRLTVL.

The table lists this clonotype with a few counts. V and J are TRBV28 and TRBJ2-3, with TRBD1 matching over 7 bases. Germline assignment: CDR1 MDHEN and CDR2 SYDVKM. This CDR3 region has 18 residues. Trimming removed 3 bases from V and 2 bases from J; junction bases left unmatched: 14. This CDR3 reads CASSFFSTTDRNTDTQYF. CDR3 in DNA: TGTGCCAGCAGTTTCTTCAGTACTACGGACAGGAACACAGATACGCAGTATTTT.

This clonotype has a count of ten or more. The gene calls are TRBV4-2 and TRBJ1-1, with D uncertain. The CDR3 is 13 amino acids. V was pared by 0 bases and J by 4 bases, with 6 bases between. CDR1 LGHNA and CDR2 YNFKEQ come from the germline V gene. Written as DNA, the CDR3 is TGTGCCAGCAGCCAAGAGCGGGGCACTGAAGCTTTCTTT. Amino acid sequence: CASSQERGTEAFF.

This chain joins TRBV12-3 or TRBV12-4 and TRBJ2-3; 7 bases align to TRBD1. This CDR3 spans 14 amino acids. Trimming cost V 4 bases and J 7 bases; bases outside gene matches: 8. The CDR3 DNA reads TGTGCCAGCAGTTCCACAGGGGAGCGGAATACGCAGTATTTT. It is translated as CASSSTGERNTQYF.